This entry is about one T cell receptor beta chain. Trimming took 3 bases from V and 6 from J, leaving 9 bases between them. The CDR3 contains 13 residues. Germline V CDR1 and CDR2: LGHNT, FRNRAP. These data belong to a study of shared clonotypes between healthy human individuals. Authors' data handling: Junction-only immunoSEQ sequences carried no quality scores, so filtering differed. TCRdb keeps only in-frame clones here, not all; method: immunoSEQ multiplex PCR. V and J calls and clone size are as listed in that table; D and trimming were resolved from the DNA. Here the sample spans about half a million clones, more than 70% being singletons.

The sample comprised PBMCs. This receptor was obtained from a woman between 40 and 55 years old in good health. Some clones in this sample may be carry-over from other donors' samples. V gene TRBV12-5 combines with J gene TRBJ2-1, with D possibly matching TRBD2 (5 bases). The CDR3 loop reads CASGFSLANEQFF. The CDR3 DNA reads TGTGCTAGTGGTTTCAGTCTAGCCAATGAGCAGTTCTTC.